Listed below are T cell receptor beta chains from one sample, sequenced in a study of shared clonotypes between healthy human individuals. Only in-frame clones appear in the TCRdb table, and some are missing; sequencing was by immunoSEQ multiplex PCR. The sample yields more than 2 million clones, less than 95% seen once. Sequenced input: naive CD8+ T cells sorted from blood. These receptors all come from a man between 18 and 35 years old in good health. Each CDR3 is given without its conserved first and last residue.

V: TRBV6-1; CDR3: ASRPQGAGETQY
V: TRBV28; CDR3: ASTGTGGSYEQY
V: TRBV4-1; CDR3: ASSQGLTGNNQPQH
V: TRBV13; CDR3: ASSLEGRNTEAF
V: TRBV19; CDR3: ASSIVTGSYGYT
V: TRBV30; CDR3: AWSQGSGANVLT
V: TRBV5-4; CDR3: ASSVEARDDGGYT
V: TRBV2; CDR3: ASSEGKTHTDTQY
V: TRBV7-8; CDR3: ASSSLPGHPNEQY
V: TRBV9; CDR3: ASSVDGGREPQH
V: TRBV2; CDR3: ASTGTGGSNTEAF
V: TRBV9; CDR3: ASSVGTPGQGGYGYT
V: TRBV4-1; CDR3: ASSQEGGGSYNEQF
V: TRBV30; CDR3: AWPLLTYGYT
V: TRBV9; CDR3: ASSVEGGFGADTQY
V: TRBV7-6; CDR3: ASAGNTGELF
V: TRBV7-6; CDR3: ASGTGGNTEAF
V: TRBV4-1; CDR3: ASSPPGGLPPYEQY
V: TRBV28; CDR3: ASSFGQGALAF
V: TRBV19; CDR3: ASSVRTGDGYT
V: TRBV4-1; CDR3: ASSQVQGGYEQY
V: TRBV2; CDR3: ATLLGGNYGYT
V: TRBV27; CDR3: ASSLEGPRSYNEQF
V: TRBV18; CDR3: ASSPTGSYEQY
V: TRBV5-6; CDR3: ASLGAGSQETQY
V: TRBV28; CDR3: ASSLSLEVFYEQY
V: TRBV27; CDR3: ASSLDRYNEQF
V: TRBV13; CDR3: ASSLGGSNEQY
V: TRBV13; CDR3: ASSWGQGSYNEQF
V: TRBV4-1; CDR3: ASSGAYGYT
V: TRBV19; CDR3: ASSILGVEDIQY
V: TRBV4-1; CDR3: ASSQAFSGEGKNIQY
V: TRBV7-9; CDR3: ASTIRDRGTDTQY
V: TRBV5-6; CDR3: ASSYSGTPYNEQF
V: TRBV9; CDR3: ASSVAQDRGYTEAF
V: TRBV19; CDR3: ASSDAPGGGSSNQPQH
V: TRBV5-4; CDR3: ASSLGQKITDTQY
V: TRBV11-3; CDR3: ASSSRTSGHNEQF
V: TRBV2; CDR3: ASSDRGPKNNEQF
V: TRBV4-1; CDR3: ASSPGPSGGEETQY
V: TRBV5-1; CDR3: ASGEWGSLEAF
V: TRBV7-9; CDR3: ASSLSRVPEVEQF
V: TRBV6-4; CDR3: ASSDSGPAGNTEAF
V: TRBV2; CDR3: ASSWIGDSYEQY
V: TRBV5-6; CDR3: ASSLGAYEQY
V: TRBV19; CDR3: ASSISVTYEQY
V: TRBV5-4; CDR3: ASSLTGKGTEAF
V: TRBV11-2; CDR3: ASSLDGTPNTGELF
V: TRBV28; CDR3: ASRGPRDRVGGIYGYT
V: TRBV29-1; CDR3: SATRDRGGTGELF